This T cell receptor beta chain was sequenced for a study of Ad26.COV2.S vaccination and SARS-CoV-2 variants. CDR3 size: 14 residues. The V segment lost 6 bases and the J segment 5 bases; nucleotides outside the gene matches: 4. The germline V gene encodes CDR1 MDHEN and CDR2 SYDVKM. Treatment in this sample: approximately 18 received Ad26.COV2.S at low or high dose, single or two shots; about 5 received placebo; per-sample allocation not given. Collection of samples fell on day 63 after the first vaccine or placebo injection. The table came from immunoSEQ multiplex PCR; TCRdb's copy has only in-frame clones and leaves some out. The data contain approximately 340,000 clones, 70% to 90% of them singletons.

The rearrangement joins TRBV28 to TRBJ2-2, with 9 bases identical to TRBD2. The receptor comes from a person aged 18 to 59 who received the Ad26.COV2.S COVID-19 vaccine or a placebo. The input for sequencing was peripheral blood, taken in a trial of Ad26.COV2.S vaccine versus placebo. The DNA of the CDR3 is TGTGCCAGCAGCCCGGGACTAGCTACCGGGGAGCTGTTTTTT. It yields the protein CASSPGLATGELFF. Variable domain in full (rest from reference TRBV28 and TRBJ2-2): DVKVTQSSRYLVKRTGEKVFLECVQDMDHENMFWYRQDPGLGLRLIYFSYDVKMKEKGDIPEGYSVSREKKERFSLILESASTNQTSMYLCASSPGLATGELFFGEGSRLTVL.